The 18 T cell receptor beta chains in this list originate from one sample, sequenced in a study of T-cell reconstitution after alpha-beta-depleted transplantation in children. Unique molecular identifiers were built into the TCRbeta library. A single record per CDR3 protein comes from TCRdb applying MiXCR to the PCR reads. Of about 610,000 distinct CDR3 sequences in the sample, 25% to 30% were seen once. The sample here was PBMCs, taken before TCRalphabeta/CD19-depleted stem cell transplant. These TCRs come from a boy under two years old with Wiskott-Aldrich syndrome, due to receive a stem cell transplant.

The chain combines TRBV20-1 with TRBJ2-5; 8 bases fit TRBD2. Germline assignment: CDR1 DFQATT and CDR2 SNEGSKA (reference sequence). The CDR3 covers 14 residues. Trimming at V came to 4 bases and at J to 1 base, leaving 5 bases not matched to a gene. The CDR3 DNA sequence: TGCAGTGCTACCCATCTAGCGGGCCAAGAGACCCAGTACTTC. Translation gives CSATHLAGQETQYF.

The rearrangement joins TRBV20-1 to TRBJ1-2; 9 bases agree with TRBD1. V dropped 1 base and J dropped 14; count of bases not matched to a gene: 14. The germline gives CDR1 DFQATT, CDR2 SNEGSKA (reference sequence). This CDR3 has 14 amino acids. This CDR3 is CSARAETPGQGRTF. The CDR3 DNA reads TGCAGTGCTAGAGCCGAGACTCCGGGACAGGGTAGGACCTTC.

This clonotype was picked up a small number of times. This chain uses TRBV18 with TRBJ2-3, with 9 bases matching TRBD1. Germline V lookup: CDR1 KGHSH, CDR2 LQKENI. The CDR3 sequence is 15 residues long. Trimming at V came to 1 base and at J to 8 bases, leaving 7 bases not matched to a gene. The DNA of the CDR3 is TGTGCCAGCTCACCACAGGGACAGGGAATTCTTACGCAGTATTTT. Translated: CASSPQGQGILTQYF.

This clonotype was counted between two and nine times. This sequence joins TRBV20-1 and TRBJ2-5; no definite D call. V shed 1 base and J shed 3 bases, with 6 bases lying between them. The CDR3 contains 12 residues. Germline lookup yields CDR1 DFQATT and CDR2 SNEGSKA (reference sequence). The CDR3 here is CSARVLKETQYF. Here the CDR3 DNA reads TGCAGTGCTAGAGTCTTAAAAGAGACCCAGTACTTC.

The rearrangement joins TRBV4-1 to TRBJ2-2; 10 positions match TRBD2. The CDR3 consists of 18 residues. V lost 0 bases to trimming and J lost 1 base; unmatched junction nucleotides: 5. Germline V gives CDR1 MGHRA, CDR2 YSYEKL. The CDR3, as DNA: TGCGCCAGCAGCCAAGAATGGACTAGCGGACAGAACACCGGGGAGCTGTTTTTT. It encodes CASSQEWTSGQNTGELFF.

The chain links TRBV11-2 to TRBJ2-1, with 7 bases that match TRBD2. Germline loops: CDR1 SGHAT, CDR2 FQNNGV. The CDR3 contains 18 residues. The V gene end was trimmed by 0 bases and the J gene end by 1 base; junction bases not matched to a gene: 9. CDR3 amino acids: CASSLDQYWEGSYNEQFF. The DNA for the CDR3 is TGTGCCAGCAGCTTAGATCAGTATTGGGAGGGATCCTACAATGAGCAGTTCTTC.

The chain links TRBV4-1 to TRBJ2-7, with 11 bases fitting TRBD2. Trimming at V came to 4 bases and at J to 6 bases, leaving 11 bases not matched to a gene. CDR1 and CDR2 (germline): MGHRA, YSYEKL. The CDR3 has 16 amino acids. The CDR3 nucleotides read TGCGCCAGCAGCCCCACGGAAAGGACTAGCGGGCGCGAGCAGTACTTC. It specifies CASSPTERTSGREQYF.

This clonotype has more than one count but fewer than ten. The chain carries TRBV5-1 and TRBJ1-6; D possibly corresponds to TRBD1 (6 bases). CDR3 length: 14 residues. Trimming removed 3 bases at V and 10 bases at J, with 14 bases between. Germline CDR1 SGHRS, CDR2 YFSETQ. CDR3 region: CASSSGGWDSPLHF. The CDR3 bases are TGCGCCAGCAGCTCCGGGGGCTGGGACTCACCCCTCCACTTT.

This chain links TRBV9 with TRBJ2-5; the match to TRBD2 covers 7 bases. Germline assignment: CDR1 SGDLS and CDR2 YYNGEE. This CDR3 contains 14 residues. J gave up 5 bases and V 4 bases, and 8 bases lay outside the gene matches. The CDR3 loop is CASSTEVSGETQYF. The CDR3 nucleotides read TGTGCCAGCAGCACAGAGGTTAGCGGGGAGACCCAGTACTTC. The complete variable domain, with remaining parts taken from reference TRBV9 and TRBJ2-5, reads DSGVTQTPKHLITATGQRVTLRCSPRSGDLSVYWYQQSLDQGLQFLIQYYNGEERAKGNILERFSAQQFPDLHSELNLSSLELGDSALYFCASSTEVSGETQYFGPGTRLLVL.

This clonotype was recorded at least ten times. The CDR3 spells CASSRGLGEKLFF. As DNA, the CDR3 is TGTGCCAGCAGTCGTGGACTGGGTGAAAAACTGTTTTTT. The chain uses TRBV5-5 and TRBJ1-4; D is unclear. The V gene lost 5 bases and the J gene lost 7 bases, with 12 bases spanning the gap. The V gene's germline CDR1 is SGHKS and CDR2 YYEKEE (reference sequence). The CDR3 spans 13 residues.

This chain's CDR3 is CASRTTSGSGGTQYF. The CDR3 DNA reads TGTGCCAGCAGGACGACTAGCGGGAGTGGGGGGACCCAGTACTTC. The rearrangement joins TRBV2 to TRBJ2-5; 12 bases align to TRBD2. This CDR3 is 15 amino acids long. CDR1 SNHLY and CDR2 FYNNEI come from the germline V gene. With 6 bases clipped from V and 7 bases from J, the junction kept 9 bases outside the gene matches.

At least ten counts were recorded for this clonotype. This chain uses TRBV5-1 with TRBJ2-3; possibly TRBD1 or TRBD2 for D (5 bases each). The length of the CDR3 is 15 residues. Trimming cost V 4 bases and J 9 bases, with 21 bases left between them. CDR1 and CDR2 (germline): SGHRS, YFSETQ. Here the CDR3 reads CASSPTQGVFSTQYF. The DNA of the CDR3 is TGCGCCAGCAGCCCGACCCAGGGAGTTTTCTCAACGCAGTATTTT.

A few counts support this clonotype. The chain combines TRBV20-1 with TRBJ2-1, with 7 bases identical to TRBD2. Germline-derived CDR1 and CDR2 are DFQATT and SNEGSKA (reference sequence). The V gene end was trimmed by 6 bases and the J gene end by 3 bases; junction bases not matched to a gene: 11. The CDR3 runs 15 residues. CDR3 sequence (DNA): TGCAGTGCCAGGTCTTCTGGGGACTACTACAATGAGCAGTTCTTC. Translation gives CSARSSGDYYNEQFF.

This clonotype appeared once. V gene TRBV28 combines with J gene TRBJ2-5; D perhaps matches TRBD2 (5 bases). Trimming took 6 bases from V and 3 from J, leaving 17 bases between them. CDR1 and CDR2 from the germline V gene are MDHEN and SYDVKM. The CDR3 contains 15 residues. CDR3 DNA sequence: TGTGCCAGCAGCCCTCCCGTGGGAGTTGAAGAGACCCAGTACTTC. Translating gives CASSPPVGVEETQYF. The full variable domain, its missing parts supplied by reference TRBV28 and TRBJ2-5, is DVKVTQSSRYLVKRTGEKVFLECVQDMDHENMFWYRQDPGLGLRLIYFSYDVKMKEKGDIPEGYSVSREKKERFSLILESASTNQTSMYLCASSPPVGVEETQYFGPGTRLLVL.

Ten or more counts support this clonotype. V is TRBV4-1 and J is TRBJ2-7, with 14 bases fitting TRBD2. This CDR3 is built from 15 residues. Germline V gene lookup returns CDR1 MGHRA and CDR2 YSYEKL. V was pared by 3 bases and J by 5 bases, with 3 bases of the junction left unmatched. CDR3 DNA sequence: TGCGCCAGCAGCCAGACTAGCGGGAGGGCCCACGAGCAGTACTTC. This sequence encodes CASSQTSGRAHEQYF.

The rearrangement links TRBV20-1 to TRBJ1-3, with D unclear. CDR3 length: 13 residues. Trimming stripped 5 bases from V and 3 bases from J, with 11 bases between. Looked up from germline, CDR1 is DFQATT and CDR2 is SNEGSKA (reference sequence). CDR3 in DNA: TGCAGTGCTGGCGCCGGGGATGGAAACACCATATATTTT. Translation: CSAGAGDGNTIYF.

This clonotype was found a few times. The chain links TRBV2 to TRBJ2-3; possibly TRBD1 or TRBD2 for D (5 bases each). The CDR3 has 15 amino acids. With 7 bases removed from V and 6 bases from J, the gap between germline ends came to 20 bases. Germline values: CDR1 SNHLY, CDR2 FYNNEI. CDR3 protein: CASTPEWGITDTQYF. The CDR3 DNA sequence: TGTGCCAGCACCCCCGAATGGGGGATCACGGATACGCAGTATTTT.

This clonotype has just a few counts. CDR3 nucleotide sequence: TGTGCCAGCAGCTTGTTTCGGGCAGGGGGGGGAGATACGCAGTATTTT. Amino acids: CASSLFRAGGGDTQYF. The rearrangement links TRBV5-6 to TRBJ2-3; either TRBD1 or TRBD2 may supply D (7 bases each). There are 16 residues in the CDR3. The V gene's germline CDR1 is SGHDT and CDR2 YYEEEE. V lost 1 base and J 5 bases, leaving 17 bases between the germline ends.